This T cell receptor beta chain stems from a study of cytomegalovirus exposure and HLA in healthy donors. V gave up 6 bases and J gave up 7 bases, with 19 bases separating them. This CDR3 has 14 residues. CDR1 SGHRS and CDR2 YFSETQ come from the germline V gene. General study results and limits: When presence/absence was analysed, sequencing depth was taken to be roughly uniform across donors.

The study ran its PCR with 60 Vbeta and 13 Jbeta primers. TCRdb's copy holds only in-frame clones and misses some; the assay was immunoSEQ multiplex PCR. In the table there are 150,000 to 200,000 clones, 65% to 90% of which are singletons. As for this clone: Its antigen is undetermined.

The J gene is TRBJ2-5, the V gene TRBV5-1; D is possibly TRBD1 (5 bases). Sequenced: PBMCs. The TCR sequence derives from a woman in her forties or fifties in good health and CMV-seronegative. The CDR3 DNA is TGCGCCAGCACCTTAGTGACAGCCGGTGGGACCCAGTACTTC. Protein product: CASTLVTAGGTQYF. The full variable domain, completed using reference TRBV5-1 and TRBJ2-5, is KAGVTQTPRYLIKTRGQQVTLSCSPISGHRSVSWYQQTPGQGLQFLFEYFSETQRNKGNFPGRFSGRQFSNSRSEMNVSTLELGDSALYLCASTLVTAGGTQYFGPGTRLLVL.